The 18 T cell receptor beta chains listed next were all sequenced from one sample in a study of CD8 T cells in Susac syndrome. RNA totalling roughly 0.45 to 1 ug underwent reverse transcription with random hexamers. TCRdb reprocessed the immunoSEQ multiplex PCR reads with MiXCR, giving one entry per CDR3 protein. This table has about 73,000 distinct CDR3 sequences, just under 95% appearing once. The specimen was CD8+ T cells from PBMCs. These receptors were taken from a human donor with multiple sclerosis.

The chain couples TRBV29-1 to TRBJ2-5; no clear D. CDR3 size: 10 residues. Germline V CDR1 and CDR2: SQVTM, ANQGSEA. Trimming pared 4 bases from V and 6 bases from J, leaving 6 bases between. CDR3: CSVVWQTQYF. The DNA for the CDR3 is TGCAGCGTTGTGTGGCAGACCCAGTACTTC.

This clonotype appeared once. CDR3 residues: CASSSGTGRNTGELFF. CDR3 sequence (DNA): TGCGCCAGCAGCTCTGGGACAGGACGGAACACCGGGGAGCTGTTTTTT. The chain uses TRBV5-1 and TRBJ2-2; TRBD1 aligns across 8 bases. Trimming at V came to 3 bases and at J to 1 base, leaving 5 bases not matched to a gene. The CDR3 runs to 16 residues. Germline V lookup: CDR1 SGHRS, CDR2 YFSETQ.

The chain uses TRBV4-1 and TRBJ2-7, with D possibly matching TRBD2 (6 bases). Germline V gives CDR1 MGHRA, CDR2 YSYEKL. V lost 4 bases and J lost 2, with 9 bases in between. The CDR3 runs 13 residues. Here the CDR3 reads CASSLREAYEQYF. CDR3 in DNA: TGCGCCAGCAGCCTTAGGGAGGCCTACGAGCAGTACTTC.

V is TRBV29-1 and J is TRBJ2-7; D tentatively fits TRBD1 or TRBD2 (5 bases each). The length of the CDR3 is 13 residues. V gave up 7 bases and J gave up 4 bases, with 17 bases separating them. Germline V CDR1 and CDR2: SQVTM, ANQGSEA. CDR3 sequence: CSARDPTFYEQYF. The CDR3 DNA reads TGCAGCGCGAGGGACCCTACCTTTTACGAGCAGTACTTC.

The gene calls are TRBV25-1 and TRBJ1-4, with D possibly TRBD1 on 5 matching bases. Germline V gene sequence: CDR1 MGHDK, CDR2 SYGVNS. The CDR3 runs to 15 residues. Trimming stripped 1 base from V and 4 bases from J, with 10 bases between. The CDR3: CASSEWDGLNEKLFF. The CDR3 DNA reads as TGTGCCAGCAGTGAATGGGACGGCCTTAATGAAAAACTGTTTTTT. Complete variable domain (other parts from reference TRBV25-1 and TRBJ1-4): EADIYQTPRYLVIGTGKKITLECSQTMGHDKMYWYQQDPGMELHLIHYSYGVNSTEKGDLSSESTVSRIRTEHFPLTLESARPSHTSQYLCASSEWDGLNEKLFFGSGTQLSVL.

The V and J genes are TRBV30 and TRBJ1-2; no clear D. CDR1 GTSNPN and CDR2 SVGIG come from the germline V gene (reference sequence). V dropped 2 bases and J dropped 4 bases, with 8 bases sitting between them. This CDR3 contains 12 residues. CDR3 region: CAWSIPRYGYTF. CDR3 coding DNA: TGTGCCTGGAGTATACCCCGCTATGGCTACACCTTC.

This rearrangement joins TRBV29-1 to TRBJ2-7; D is perhaps TRBD2 (5 bases). This CDR3 is built from 13 residues. The V end lost 4 bases, the J end lost 0 bases, and 10 bases lay between the germline ends. Germline lookup yields CDR1 SQVTM and CDR2 ANQGSEA. This CDR3 is CSVASPDSYEQYF. The CDR3 bases are TGCAGCGTTGCTAGCCCGGACTCCTACGAGCAGTACTTC.

The chain carries TRBV29-1 and TRBJ1-1, with 8 bases fitting TRBD1. CDR3 length equals 13 residues. Germline V gene sequence: CDR1 SQVTM, CDR2 ANQGSEA. The V and J ends lost 5 bases and 7 bases, in that order; junction bases with no gene match: 9. The CDR3 here is CSVLGGQAREAFF. The CDR3 DNA sequence: TGCAGCGTTCTAGGGGGACAGGCCCGTGAAGCTTTCTTT.

The V gene is TRBV2, the J gene TRBJ2-7, with 7 positions matching TRBD2. CDR1 SNHLY and CDR2 FYNNEI come from the germline V gene. The CDR3 is made up of 12 amino acids. The trim removed 10 bases at V and 4 bases at J, leaving 7 bases unmatched. The CDR3 spells CATSGTPYEQYF. The CDR3 DNA reads as TGTGCCACGAGCGGGACGCCTTACGAGCAGTACTTC.

V and J are TRBV7-2 and TRBJ2-2; TRBD1 matches 8 bases. CDR1 is SGHTA, CDR2 FQGNSA, per germline. The CDR3 has 18 amino acids. V shed 2 bases, J shed 0 bases, and the junction held 8 bases outside the gene matches. The CDR3 reads CASSLQGTGQANTGELFF. The CDR3 region has the DNA TGTGCCAGCAGCTTACAAGGAACGGGACAGGCGAACACCGGGGAGCTGTTTTTT.

The CDR3: CSVEEGTGELFF. In nucleotides, the CDR3 is TGCAGCGTTGAAGAGGGGACCGGGGAGCTGTTTTTT. The rearrangement links TRBV29-1 to TRBJ2-2; D ambiguous. The CDR3 contains 12 residues. Germline V gene sequence: CDR1 SQVTM, CDR2 ANQGSEA. Deletions cut 0 bases from V and 5 bases from J, with 4 bases between.

The rearrangement joins TRBV29-1 to TRBJ1-1; tentatively, D is TRBD1 (6 bases). Trimming took 4 bases from V and 1 from J, leaving 16 bases between them. This CDR3 has 15 amino acids. CDR1 and CDR2 from the germline V gene are SQVTM and ANQGSEA. CDR3 amino acids: CSVAGGHMENTEAFF. In nucleotides, the CDR3 is TGCAGCGTTGCGGGGGGCCACATGGAGAACACTGAAGCTTTCTTT.

V gene TRBV6-2 or TRBV6-3 combines with J gene TRBJ1-2; a weak D match, TRBD1 (6 bases). Germline V gives CDR1 MNHEY, CDR2 SVGEGT. V dropped 5 bases and J dropped 8 bases, with 12 bases sitting between them. CDR3 length equals 12 residues. CDR3 region: CASSAGTYGYTF. Here the CDR3 DNA reads TGTGCCAGCAGTGCCGGGACATACGGCTACACCTTC.

This clonotype is a singleton in its sample. J is TRBJ2-7 and V is TRBV28; D is perhaps TRBD1 or TRBD2 (5 bases each). V was clipped by 8 bases and J by 4 bases, with 18 bases between them. This CDR3 is 14 amino acids long. Germline V CDR1 and CDR2: MDHEN, SYDVKM. The CDR3 bases are TGTGCCAGCCGCCCCAAGGGACCATTTTACGAGCAGTACTTC. This translates into CASRPKGPFYEQYF.

The chain couples TRBV27 to TRBJ1-2; D remains unclear. V was pared by 6 bases and J by 6 bases, with 11 bases between. Germline values: CDR1 MNHEY, CDR2 SMNVEV (reference sequence). The CDR3 is 12 amino acids. CDR3 loop: CASRVGIDGYTF. In nucleotides, the CDR3 is TGTGCCAGCAGAGTAGGCATCGATGGCTACACCTTC.

This chain connects TRBV12-3 or TRBV12-4 to TRBJ2-2; 7 bases line up with TRBD1. The V gene end was trimmed by 6 bases and the J gene end by 4 bases; junction bases not matched to a gene: 8. The CDR3 is 15 amino acids. CDR3 loop: CASSYDRVGTGELFF. As DNA, the CDR3 is TGTGCCAGCAGCTATGACAGGGTGGGCACCGGGGAGCTGTTTTTT.

This clonotype was seen just once. The chain combines TRBV27 with TRBJ2-7; perhaps TRBD2 as D (5 bases). The CDR3 runs to 14 residues. Trimming shortened V by 4 bases and J by 2 bases, and 12 bases separated the two germline ends. From germline, CDR1 is MNHEY and CDR2 SMNVEV (reference sequence). CDR3 residues: CASSYTGNTYEQYF. CDR3 nucleotide sequence: TGTGCCAGCAGTTATACCGGGAATACCTACGAGCAGTACTTC.

The chain joins TRBV6-2 or TRBV6-3 to TRBJ1-2, with D possibly matching TRBD1 (5 bases). Germline CDR1 MNHEY, CDR2 SVGEGT. V lost 3 bases to trimming and J lost 3 bases, with 11 bases between them. The CDR3 extends over 14 amino acids. CDR3 loop: CASSYGSRDYGYTF. The CDR3 region has the DNA TGTGCCAGCAGTTATGGGTCCAGGGACTATGGCTACACCTTC.